This TCR beta chain was documented in a study of immune evolution from preneoplasia to lung adenocarcinoma. Study-level information: HLA loss of heterozygosity: roughly 7.5% AIS, approximately 15% MIA, about 35% ADC, none AAH. Whole-study findings and limits: Normal lung had highest clonality; later lesions appeared denser, more diverse.

Using immunoSEQ multiplex PCR, the repertoire was profiled, and TCRdb retains in-frame clones only, with some absent. The sample has more than 3,500 clones; around 82% are singletons. Patient tissue came from resections in Japan or China, 2014–2017. Each case's diagnosis was confirmed by two pathologists on H&E. After removal of 4 bases from V and 6 bases from J, the junction contained 6 bases not matched to a gene. CDR3 length equals 13 residues. CDR1 SGHRS and CDR2 YFSETQ come from the germline V gene. On this clone itself: Its antigen is as yet unknown.

The specimen sequenced was FFPE lung adenocarcinoma in situ tissue. The chain employs TRBV5-1 and TRBJ2-7; 8 bases are shared with TRBD2. This receptor was obtained from a person aged 70 to 85 with lung adenocarcinoma. CDR3 DNA: TGCGCCAGCAGCGGAGCGGGAGAAGCCGAGCAGTACTTC. Its translation: CASSGAGEAEQYF. The full variable domain, completed using reference TRBV5-1 and TRBJ2-7, is KAGVTQTPRYLIKTRGQQVTLSCSPISGHRSVSWYQQTPGQGLQFLFEYFSETQRNKGNFPGRFSGRQFSNSRSEMNVSTLELGDSALYLCASSGAGEAEQYFGPGTRLTVT.